This TCR beta chain was captured by sequencing in a study of blood T cell repertoires in COVID-19. For the study at large: Donors in the United States, Italy and Spain gave samples during acute or convalescent COVID-19. T cells, B-cell-depleted T cells, or PBMCs provided the cDNA or gDNA that served as material.

Original analysis: Researchers report that nucleated cell counts were estimated from reference gene primer amplification. Libraries were prepared by immunoSEQ multiplex PCR; TCRdb keeps only in-frame clonotypes and omits some of them. Clonal size and the V and J genes are those of that table, whereas D and trimming came from the DNA. This sample has about 50,000 clones, with roughly 83% found just once. Germline values: CDR1 MNHEY, CDR2 SVGEGT. Trimming took off 5 bases at V and 3 bases at J, with 20 bases between the two ends. CDR3 size: 17 residues. The V call is TRBV6-2 or TRBV6-3, the J call TRBJ2-1, with a tentative D call TRBD1 (8 bases). Sequencing was done on a sample of peripheral blood. The TCR was taken from a man aged 70 or older with active COVID-19. CDR3 bases: TGTGCCAGCAGTCACCGACAGGGGAGCGGGATCTACAATGAGCAGTTCTTC. Its protein product is CASSHRQGSGIYNEQFF.